Detailed here is one T cell receptor (beta chain). A quantity of about 0.45 to 1 ug RNA underwent reverse transcription using random hexamers. TCRdb re-analysed the immunoSEQ multiplex PCR reads in MiXCR, keeping a single row per CDR3 protein. Here the sample spans tens of thousands of distinct CDR3 sequences, 90% to 95% being singletons. The data originate from a study of CD8 T cells in Susac syndrome. Germline V CDR1 and CDR2: SGHDT, YYEEEE. The CDR3 length is 15 residues. The ends were cut back, 1 base at V and 0 bases at J, with 8 bases in the middle. J is TRBJ2-1 and V is TRBV5-6; D unclear. The sequenced sample was CD8+ T cells from PBMCs. The source is a human donor with Susac syndrome. The CDR3: CASSLIPLSYNEQFF. In DNA form, the CDR3 reads TGTGCCAGCAGCTTGATCCCTCTCTCCTACAATGAGCAGTTCTTC.